This T cell receptor (beta chain) comes out of a study of T cell responses to AZD1222 COVID-19 vaccine. CDR1 is SQVTM, CDR2 ANQGSEA, per germline. This CDR3 has 14 residues. Trimming pared 4 bases from V and 3 bases from J, leaving 12 bases between. The repertoire was sequenced with immunoSEQ multiplex PCR; TCRdb's copy has only in-frame clones and lacks some. The top ten hold approximately 10% of the sample, which has more than 95,000 clones, 88% seen once. This specimen consisted of peripheral blood, obtained on day 0 of AZD1222 vaccination. The gene calls are TRBV29-1 and TRBJ1-4; D might be TRBD1 (6 bases). The source is an adult in good health. The CDR3 sequence is CSVAQGPSNEKLFF. Written as DNA, the CDR3 is TGCAGCGTTGCCCAGGGGCCATCTAATGAAAAACTGTTTTTT.